The following is a TCR beta chain sequence with its context. This record comes from a study of blood T cell repertoires in COVID-19. About the research overall: Nucleic acid was either cDNA or gDNA, and it came from T cells, B-cell-depleted T cells, or PBMCs.

The CDR3 is 14 amino acids. The germline CDR1 and CDR2 sequences are SGHKS and YYEKEE (reference sequence). The V and J ends lost 6 bases and 3 bases respectively, with 14 bases between them. The repertoire was sequenced with immunoSEQ multiplex PCR; TCRdb's copy has only in-frame clones and lacks some. Here the sample spans roughly 220,000 clones, around nine tenths being singletons. Sequencing was done on a sample of peripheral blood. This clonotype was obtained from a man between 60 and 70 years old with acute or convalescent COVID-19. This sequence joins TRBV5-5 and TRBJ2-3; TRBD1 might be the D (6 bases). The CDR3 loop is CASIEDRPTDTQYF. The CDR3 bases are TGTGCCAGCATCGAAGACAGGCCGACAGATACGCAGTATTTT.